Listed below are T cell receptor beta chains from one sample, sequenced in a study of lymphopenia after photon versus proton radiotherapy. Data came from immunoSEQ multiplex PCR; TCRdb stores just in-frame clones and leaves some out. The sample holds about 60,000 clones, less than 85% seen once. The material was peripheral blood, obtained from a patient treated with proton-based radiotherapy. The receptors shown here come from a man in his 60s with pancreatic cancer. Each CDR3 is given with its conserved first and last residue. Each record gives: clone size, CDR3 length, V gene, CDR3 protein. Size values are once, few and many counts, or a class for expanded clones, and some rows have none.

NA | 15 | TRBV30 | CAWSRVAGGTDTQYF
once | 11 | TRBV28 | CASVKRTEAFF
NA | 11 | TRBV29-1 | CSVVVRTEAFF
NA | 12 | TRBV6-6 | CASIREAGELFF
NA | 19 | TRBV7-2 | CASSLAVGTSGRAGETQYF
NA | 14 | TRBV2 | CASIDPGQRYGYTF
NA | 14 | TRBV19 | CASMRTGGTDTQYF
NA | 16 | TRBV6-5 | CASSYSGGAGKTEAFF
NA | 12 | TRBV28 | CATRSGANVLTF
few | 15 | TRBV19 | CASSTGTSGLYEQYF
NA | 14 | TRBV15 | CATSISFITGELFF
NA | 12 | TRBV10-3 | CAIRTVGYGYTF
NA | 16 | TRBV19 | CASSMKARSNNSPLHF
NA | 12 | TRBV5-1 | CASGRDSEKLFF
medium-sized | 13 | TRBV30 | CAWNRDRPYGYTF
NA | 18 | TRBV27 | CASRVRGTRVRYQETQYF
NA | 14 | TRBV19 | CASSIATGAGELFF
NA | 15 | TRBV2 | CASSGVGLPYEKLFF
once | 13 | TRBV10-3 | CASRQRESYEQYF
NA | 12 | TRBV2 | CASGQQLYEAFF
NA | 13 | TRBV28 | CASTRPQGVGYTF
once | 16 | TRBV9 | CASSVGRGDRDNEQYF
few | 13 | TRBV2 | CASSLGQFGELFF
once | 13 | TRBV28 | CASKVPKLYGYTF
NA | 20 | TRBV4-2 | CASSQVGRGYTLNSGNTIYF
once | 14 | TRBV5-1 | CASSLVQGSQPQHF
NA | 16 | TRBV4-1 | CASSQGRGSMNTEAFF
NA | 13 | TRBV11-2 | CASSLDWRAEAFF
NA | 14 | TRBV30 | CAWSLTKPGNTIYF
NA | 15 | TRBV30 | CAWSVAGRAPFEQYF
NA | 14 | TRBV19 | CASSPRPGRDEQYF
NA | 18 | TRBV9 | CASSVEPSNPSDSYEQYF
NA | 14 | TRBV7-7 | CASSPGAAYNEQFF
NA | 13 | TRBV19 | CASRLSSNQPQHF
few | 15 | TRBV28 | CASSTHGVEGSKLFF
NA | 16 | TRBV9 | CASSPGGTVSTTEAFF
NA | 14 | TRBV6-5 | CASSHDRVGYEQYF
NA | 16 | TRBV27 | CASSSLALTGSYEQYF
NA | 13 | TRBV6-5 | CASSQMTGDEQFF
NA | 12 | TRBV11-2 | CASSYPGPNQFF
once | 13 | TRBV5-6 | CASSLGQNYGYTF
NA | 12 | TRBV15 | CATRGSTDTQYF
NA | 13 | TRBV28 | CASKGQGGTEAFF
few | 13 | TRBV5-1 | CASSLTLNTEAFF
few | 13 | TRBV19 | CASTARGRNEQFF
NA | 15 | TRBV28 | CASSLSAGAQLGYTF
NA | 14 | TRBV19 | CATPWAGTAWVYTF
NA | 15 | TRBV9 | CASSVGTTTNEKLFF
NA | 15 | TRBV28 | CASSLPTGFSYEQYF
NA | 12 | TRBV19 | CASNLVGQPQHF
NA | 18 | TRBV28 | CASSLVLAGGPWDYEQYF
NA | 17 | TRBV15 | CATSRGGGRDNYNEQFF
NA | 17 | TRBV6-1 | CASSESLAYPLQETQYF
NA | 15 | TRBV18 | CASSPRQGPNEKLFF
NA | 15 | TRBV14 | CASSQRTRVEETQYF
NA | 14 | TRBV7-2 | CASSLVRATDTQYF
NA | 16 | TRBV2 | CASSEPRQSSTDTQYF